This TCR beta chain originates from a study of CD8 T cells in cerebrospinal fluid in Alzheimer's disease. By frequency, this clonotype is medium-sized (0.01 to 0.1%). From the 10x single-cell sequencing reads, TCRdb lists one entry per CDR3 protein and no DNA. The sample holds 1,500 to 2,000 distinct CDR3 sequences. Germline values: CDR1 SGHRS, CDR2 YFSETQ. The CDR3 has 14 residues. The sequencing sample was made of cerebrospinal fluid. This TCR was recovered from a human donor with mild cognitive impairment. The chain joins TRBV5-1 to TRBJ1-2; TCRdb picks TRBD1, but there is no DNA to check that call. The CDR3 reads CASSSSGATGGYTF.